A single TCR beta chain is shown here with its context. This CDR3 has 14 residues. V dropped 5 bases and J dropped 4; count of bases not matched to a gene: 6. The V gene's germline CDR1 is LGHNT and CDR2 FRNRAP. These data originate in a study of blood T cell repertoires in COVID-19. The wider study: COVID-19 samples, acute and convalescent, were from the United States, Italy and Spain. Sample material is recorded as cDNA or gDNA derived from T cells, B-cell-depleted T cells, or PBMCs.

In the original analysis: Amplified reference gene primers provided the basis for estimating nucleated cell counts. TCRdb's table, derived via immunoSEQ multiplex PCR, lists solely in-frame clones and lacks some. V, J and clone size are taken as reported in that table, and D and trimming were inferred from the DNA itself. The sample has around 140,000 clones; 85% to 90% are singletons. This TCR derives from a man aged 50-59 years with active COVID-19. Material for sequencing was peripheral blood. V usage is TRBV12-5 and J usage is TRBJ2-7; 9 bases fit TRBD1. Written as DNA, the CDR3 is TGTGCTAGTGGTGCCGGGACAGGGAGTTACGAGCAGTACTTC. This gives the protein CASGAGTGSYEQYF.